The sequence of this TCR beta chain was determined in a study of identical twins. Study outcomes and limitations: Weaker excess twin sharing was observed in beta out-of-frame sequences.

This clonotype was recorded a few times. Its antigen is as yet unknown. Every one of the donors was a healthy Caucasian. TCRdb re-called the 5' RACE reads with MiXCR, one entry per CDR3 protein. Of about 720,000 distinct CDR3 sequences detected, over 15% appear once; the ten largest clones hold 10% to 15%. The CDR3 extends over 15 amino acids. Germline V CDR1 and CDR2: DFQATT, SNEGSKA (reference sequence). Trimming cost V 3 bases and J 5 bases; bases outside gene matches: 6. This same sample was also taken into another study, of T cells expressing NK-cell markers. This second study notes: Beta-chain profiling covered CD3+CD56+NKG2C+, CD3+CD56+NKG2C- and CD3+CD56-NKG2C+ sorted subsets.

The chain combines TRBV20-1 with TRBJ2-1; 11 nucleotides line up with TRBD2. The sequence was obtained from a woman between 18 and 29 years old in good health. Sequencing was performed on PBMCs. CDR3 loop: CSARYGTSGNNEQFF. The CDR3 nucleotides are TGCAGTGCTAGGTACGGGACTAGCGGTAACAATGAGCAGTTCTTC.